This TCR beta chain was profiled in a study of early T cells in non-severe SARS-CoV-2 infection. The germline gives CDR1 MNHNY, CDR2 SVGAGI (reference sequence). The CDR3 loop spans 13 amino acids. J gave up 6 bases and V 2 bases, and 4 bases lay outside the gene matches. General study results and limits: The study's VDJdb matching favored anti-spike CD8 responses and missed private and CD4 specificities.

Using its own MiXCR run on the 5' RACE reads, TCRdb lists one record per CDR3 protein. Found here are around 84,000 distinct CDR3 sequences, 9.5% to 13% of them singletons; the top ten hold around 2.4%. In its sample, this clonotype was seen many times. Its antigen is unidentified. The clonotype comes from an adult who was a healthcare worker with PCR-confirmed SARS-CoV-2 infection or an uninfected control (not recorded which). The sequenced sample was whole blood. The V and J genes are TRBV6-6 and TRBJ2-7; 7 bases match TRBD1. The CDR3 DNA follows: TGTGCCAGCAGTTACGAGGCAGGGGGCGAGCAGTACTTC. It is translated as CASSYEAGGEQYF.